One and the same sample provided the 7 T cell receptor beta chains below, sequenced in a study of blood T cell repertoires in COVID-19. TCRdb's copy holds only in-frame clones and misses some; the assay was immunoSEQ multiplex PCR. Here the sample spans 110,000 to 150,000 clones, under 90% being singletons. The sample consisted of peripheral blood. The source is an elderly woman in a cohort sampled during active or convalescent COVID-19.

The rearrangement links TRBV18 to TRBJ1-2, with D tentatively TRBD1 (5 bases). Germline V gene data show CDR1 as KGHSH and CDR2 as LQKENI. With 6 bases removed from V and 5 bases from J, the gap between germline ends came to 13 bases. The CDR3 length is 13 residues. CDR3 nucleotides: TGTGCCAGCTCCCGCGGACAACTTTATGGCTACACCTTC. Amino acid sequence: CASSRGQLYGYTF.

This clone was seen more than once but under ten times. The chain recombines TRBV18 with TRBJ2-2; D possibly corresponds to TRBD2 (7 bases). Germline V CDR1 and CDR2: KGHSH, LQKENI. V dropped 8 bases and J dropped 1 base, with 14 bases sitting between them. The CDR3 spans 15 residues. In DNA, the CDR3 is TGTGCCAGCACGGGCGGGGGCGAGAACACCGGGGAGCTGTTTTTT. This gives the protein CASTGGGENTGELFF. Full variable domain (outside the CDR3, taken from reference TRBV18 and TRBJ2-2): NAGVMQNPRHLVRRRGQEARLRCSPMKGHSHVYWYRQLPEEGLKFMVYLQKENIIDESGMPKERFSAEFPKEGPSILRIQQVVRGDSAAYFCASTGGGENTGELFFGEGSRLTVL.

The chain combines TRBV6-5 with TRBJ1-2; 7 bases line up with TRBD1. The CDR3 is made up of 14 amino acids. Germline assignment: CDR1 MNHEY and CDR2 SVGAGI. V lost 6 bases and J lost 7; bases outside the gene matches: 11. Here the CDR3 DNA reads TGTGCCAGCAGCCCCGACAGGGCGGGGGGTGGCTACACCTTC. As protein: CASSPDRAGGGYTF.

The chain employs TRBV5-6 and TRBJ1-6, with TRBD1 matching over 9 bases. There are 14 residues in the CDR3. Germline V CDR1 and CDR2: SGHDT, YYEEEE. Trimming at V came to 4 bases and at J to 9 bases, leaving 5 bases not matched to a gene. In DNA, the CDR3 is TGTGCCAGCAGCCGGACAGGGGAAAGTTCACCCCTCCACTTT. Residues: CASSRTGESSPLHF.

V usage is TRBV5-4 and J usage is TRBJ1-6; tentative D call: TRBD1 (5 bases). The CDR3 is 17 residues long. In germline, CDR1 is SGHNT, CDR2 YYREEE (reference sequence). V was cut by 3 bases and J by 7 bases, with 20 bases left in between. The CDR3 coding sequence is TGTGCCAGCAGCTGGTCCGGGGGGAGAGGGGTAAATTCACCCCTCCACTTT. Protein: CASSWSGGRGVNSPLHF.

The chain links TRBV7-9 to TRBJ2-1; perhaps TRBD1 as D (6 bases). The ends were cut back, 1 base at V and 8 bases at J, with 12 bases in the middle. The germline CDR1 and CDR2 sequences are SEHNR and FQNEAQ (reference sequence). The CDR3 length is 14 residues. For the CDR3, the DNA is TGTGCCAGCAGCTTAGGCCAGGGGTTCGATGAGCAGTTCTTC. It codes for CASSLGQGFDEQFF. The full variable domain, completed using reference TRBV7-9 and TRBJ2-1, is DTGVSQNPRHKITKRGQNVTFRCDPISEHNRLYWYRQTLGQGPEFLTYFQNEAQLEKSRLLSDRFSAERPKGSFSTLEIQRTEQGDSAMYLCASSLGQGFDEQFFGPGTRLTVL.

This chain joins TRBV28 and TRBJ1-1, with 10 bases identical to TRBD1. V was clipped by 6 bases and J by 0 bases; unmatched bases: 4. The CDR3 runs to 15 residues. Germline loops: CDR1 MDHEN, CDR2 SYDVKM. In DNA form, the CDR3 reads TGTGCCAGCAGGACAGGGGGCGCCCTGAACACTGAAGCTTTCTTT. Its protein is CASRTGGALNTEAFF.